The 20 T cell receptor beta chains reported below all come from one sample, sequenced in a study of identical twins. TCRdb re-called the 5' RACE reads with MiXCR, one entry per CDR3 protein. In the table there are some 690,000 distinct CDR3 sequences, roughly 20% of which are singletons. This sample was also put to use in a study of T cells expressing NK-cell markers.

The sample comprised PBMCs. These receptors all come from a woman between 18 and 29 years old in good health.

The V gene is TRBV20-1, the J gene TRBJ2-5; D gene uncertain. V shed 0 bases and J shed 5 bases, with 10 bases lying between them. Germline V gene sequence: CDR1 DFQATT, CDR2 SNEGSKA (reference sequence). The CDR3 runs to 13 residues. CDR3: CSARDKGRETQYF. The CDR3 DNA sequence: TGCAGTGCTAGAGATAAGGGCCGGGAGACCCAGTACTTC.

There are a few counts of this clonotype. The V and J genes are TRBV6-1 and TRBJ1-5, with a weak D call TRBD1 (5 bases). This CDR3 has 17 residues. V lost 6 bases and J lost 1, with 19 bases in between. Germline V gene lookup returns CDR1 MNHNS and CDR2 SASEGT. The CDR3 spells CASRRLGSGRSNQPQHF. The CDR3 DNA sequence: TGTGCCAGCAGGAGGCTCGGGTCGGGACGGAGCAATCAGCCCCAGCATTTT.

The table lists this clonotype with a few counts. This chain joins TRBV12-3 or TRBV12-4 and TRBJ2-1; a weak D match, TRBD2 (7 bases). The germline V and J ends were trimmed by 6 bases and 0 bases, with 18 bases remaining between them. The length of the CDR3 is 17 residues. CDR3 DNA sequence: TGTGCCAGCAGCCGTTCTGGGGCGGGGGCCTCCTACAATGAGCAGTTCTTC. This translates into CASSRSGAGASYNEQFF.

The V and J genes are TRBV20-1 and TRBJ2-4; 9 nucleotides agree with TRBD2. V dropped 6 bases and J dropped 2; count of bases not matched to a gene: 8. CDR1 and CDR2 from the germline V gene are DFQATT and SNEGSKA (reference sequence). This CDR3 comprises 15 residues. The CDR3 spells CSASSGSLSKNIQYF. Written as DNA, the CDR3 is TGCAGTGCCAGTAGCGGGAGTCTCTCCAAAAACATTCAGTACTTC.

The chain joins TRBV29-1 to TRBJ2-3; 10 bases agree with TRBD2. CDR3 size: 15 residues. Germline V gene data show CDR1 as SQVTM and CDR2 as ANQGSEA. V lost 5 bases, J lost 2 bases, and 7 bases stayed unmatched. CDR3 bases: TGCAGCGTTTGTGGGACTAGCGATCCCACAGATACGCAGTATTTT. Translation gives CSVCGTSDPTDTQYF.

The rearrangement links TRBV12-3 or TRBV12-4 to TRBJ2-3; 10 bases agree with TRBD2. The ends lost 6 bases at V and 5 bases at J; junction bases unmatched: 11. The CDR3 spans 16 residues. The CDR3 sequence is CASSFPLAGEIDTQYF. Here the CDR3 DNA reads TGTGCCAGCAGCTTCCCCCTAGCGGGAGAGATAGATACGCAGTATTTT.

The sample holds a few counts of this clonotype. The CDR3 spells CASSPPDGSYEQYF. CDR3 DNA: TGTGCCAGCAGTCCCCCCGACGGCTCCTACGAGCAGTACTTC. This chain joins TRBV12-3 or TRBV12-4 and TRBJ2-7; D ambiguous. The CDR3 consists of 14 residues. V gave up 5 bases and J gave up 0 bases, with 11 bases separating them.

The chain combines TRBV9 with TRBJ2-3; D unclear. Germline CDR1 reads SGDLS; CDR2 reads YYNGEE. V dropped 3 bases and J dropped 8 bases, with 16 bases sitting between them. This CDR3 is 14 amino acids long. CDR3 protein: CASSDRPTVATQYF. In nucleotides, the CDR3 is TGTGCCAGCAGCGACCGCCCGACCGTGGCTACGCAGTATTTT.

This clonotype was detected only a few times. This sequence joins TRBV5-1 and TRBJ2-7, with a possible D match to TRBD1 (5 bases). The V gene's germline CDR1 is SGHRS and CDR2 YFSETQ. Trimming removed 0 bases at V and 6 bases at J, with 13 bases between. This CDR3 is 14 amino acids long. The DNA of the CDR3 is TGCGCCAGCAGCTTGGGGGGCAACTTCGGCGAGCAGTACTTC. As protein: CASSLGGNFGEQYF.

The rearrangement uses TRBV7-8 and TRBJ1-1; 9 bases map to TRBD1. The CDR3 runs to 14 residues. The V and J ends lost 5 bases and 4 bases, in that order; junction bases with no gene match: 5. The germline gives CDR1 SGHVS, CDR2 FQNEAQ. This CDR3 is CASSRTGEGTEAFF. CDR3 sequence (DNA): TGTGCCAGCAGCAGGACAGGGGAGGGCACTGAAGCTTTCTTT.

This clonotype was seen only a few times. The V gene is TRBV29-1, the J gene TRBJ1-5; no definite D call. The CDR3 covers 10 residues. Germline CDR1 and CDR2: SQVTM and ANQGSEA. Trimming shortened V by 4 bases and J by 7 bases, and 5 bases separated the two germline ends. The CDR3 region has the DNA TGCAGCGTTGGGACCCAGCCCCAGCATTTT. This gives the protein CSVGTQPQHF.

The chain uses TRBV12-3 or TRBV12-4 and TRBJ2-3; TRBD2 aligns across 13 bases. The CDR3 runs 16 residues. The trim removed 6 bases at V and 6 bases at J, leaving 9 bases unmatched. The chain's CDR3 is CASSPSGLAGEDTQYF. CDR3 bases: TGTGCCAGCAGCCCCTCTGGACTAGCGGGGGAGGATACGCAGTATTTT.

The chain combines TRBV24-1 with TRBJ1-2, with D possibly matching TRBD1 (6 bases). This CDR3 region has 13 residues. Germline CDR1 KGHDR, CDR2 SFDVKD. Deletions cut 7 bases from V and 3 bases from J, with 11 bases between. DNA of the CDR3: TGTGCCACCAGCGTCCCAGGGGACTATGGCTACACCTTC. Residues: CATSVPGDYGYTF.

J is TRBJ2-7 and V is TRBV11-3; D not resolved. Germline lookup yields CDR1 SGHNT and CDR2 YENEEA. V lost 5 bases and J 2 bases, leaving 13 bases between the germline ends. CDR3 length: 14 amino acids. The CDR3 here is CASSPTDPTYEQYF. The CDR3 DNA reads TGTGCCAGCAGCCCCACGGACCCAACCTACGAGCAGTACTTC.

The chain combines TRBV4-1 with TRBJ2-3, with a tentative D call TRBD2 (6 bases). Between the trimmed V and J ends, which lost 4 bases and 7 bases, there was a span of 12 bases. The length of the CDR3 is 13 residues. Germline V gene data show CDR1 as MGHRA and CDR2 as YSYEKL. The CDR3 spells CASSLGAGNTQYF. The CDR3 bases are TGCGCCAGCAGCCTTGGGGCGGGAAATACGCAGTATTTT.

The chain has TRBV7-9 and TRBJ2-5; D may be TRBD1 (6 bases). Trimming removed 2 bases at V and 1 base at J, with 8 bases between. Germline V CDR1 and CDR2: SEHNR, FQNEAQ (reference sequence). This CDR3 comprises 14 residues. CDR3: CASSLPTGQETQYF. DNA for the CDR3: TGTGCCAGCAGCTTACCGACAGGCCAAGAGACCCAGTACTTC.

The V gene is TRBV7-2, the J gene TRBJ2-3; 9 bases line up with TRBD2. CDR1 and CDR2 (germline): SGHTA, FQGNSA. The CDR3 has 15 residues. Losses at the gene ends were 3 bases for V and 5 bases for J; bases not matched to a gene: 6. This chain's CDR3 is CASSFRAGGEDTQYF. CDR3 DNA sequence: TGTGCCAGCAGCTTCAGAGCGGGAGGCGAAGATACGCAGTATTTT.

This clonotype was found a few times. The rearrangement joins TRBV6-5 to TRBJ2-1; D possibly corresponds to TRBD1 (6 bases). Germline V gene data show CDR1 as MNHEY and CDR2 as SVGAGI. CDR3 length: 17 residues. V was clipped by 4 bases and J by 0 bases, with 16 bases between them. The chain's CDR3 is CASSSLRGSSSYNEQFF. DNA of the CDR3: TGTGCCAGCAGTTCACTTAGGGGGTCCAGCTCCTACAATGAGCAGTTCTTC.

The chain has TRBV20-1 and TRBJ1-2; maybe TRBD1 (5 bases). Trimming removed 3 bases at V and 0 bases at J, with 8 bases between. This CDR3 contains 13 residues. Germline values: CDR1 DFQATT, CDR2 SNEGSKA (reference sequence). CDR3 region: CSASRAPNYGYTF. The DNA of the CDR3 is TGCAGTGCTAGCAGGGCCCCTAACTATGGCTACACCTTC.

This clonotype was seen a few times. The chain joins TRBV6-2 or TRBV6-3 to TRBJ1-1; D remains ambiguous. V gave up 2 bases and J gave up 4 bases, with 8 bases separating them. This CDR3 is 13 amino acids long. Germline V CDR1 and CDR2: MNHEY, SVGEGT. The CDR3 spells CASSYHPFTEAFF. CDR3 in DNA: TGTGCCAGCAGTTACCACCCCTTCACTGAAGCTTTCTTT.